The next 28 T cell receptor beta chains were all read from a single sample in a study of shared clonotypes between healthy human individuals. TCRdb's table, derived via immunoSEQ multiplex PCR, lists solely in-frame clones and lacks some. The repertoire holds around 500,000 clones, with 60% to 85% as singletons. The sequencing input was PBMCs. The origin of the receptors is a woman aged 40 to 50 in good health. Some clones in this sample may be carry-over from other donors' samples.

The chain couples TRBV6-5 to TRBJ2-1, with TRBD2 matching over 8 bases. There are 14 residues in the CDR3. Looked up from germline, CDR1 is MNHEY and CDR2 is SVGAGI. V lost 4 bases to trimming and J lost 12 bases; unmatched junction nucleotides: 11. CDR3 in amino acids: CASSSLASGGGQFF. DNA of the CDR3: TGTGCCAGCAGTTCCTTAGCGTCGGGAGGGGGGCAGTTCTTC.

Turning to this clone: Given a much more abundant clone one base away, this may be a read error. The chain combines TRBV28 with TRBJ1-2; TRBD1 might be the D (5 bases). CDR1 is MDHEN and CDR2 is SYDVKM in the germline V gene. The CDR3 sequence is 16 residues long. Trimming left V 2 bases short and J 4 bases short, with 17 bases between. The CDR3 region is CASSLGIRGWSYGYTF. The CDR3 DNA is TGTGCCAGCAGTTTAGGGATAAGGGGATGGAGCTATGGCTACACCTTC.

V gene TRBV9 combines with J gene TRBJ1-1; TRBD1 might be the D (6 bases). With 3 bases removed from V and 1 base from J, the gap between germline ends came to 10 bases. The CDR3 is 14 amino acids. Germline V lookup: CDR1 SGDLS, CDR2 YYNGEE. CDR3 sequence (DNA): TGTGCCAGCAGCGGAGGGACAACGAACACTGAAGCTTTCTTT. Amino acid sequence: CASSGGTTNTEAFF.

The rearrangement links TRBV5-1 to TRBJ2-3, with 11 bases fitting TRBD2. From germline, CDR1 is SGHRS and CDR2 YFSETQ. The CDR3 length is 17 residues. V was clipped by 1 base and J by 6 bases; unmatched bases: 10. CDR3 amino acids: CASSLNRLAGLSDTQYF. The CDR3 DNA follows: TGCGCCAGCAGCTTGAACCGACTAGCGGGACTTTCCGATACGCAGTATTTT.

This clone has more than one count but fewer than ten. The CDR3 bases are TGTGCCAGCAGCAAAGTGGGTTATTGGCTAGCGGGAGAAGAGACCCAGTACTTC. It yields the protein CASSKVGYWLAGEETQYF. This chain uses TRBV21-1 with TRBJ2-5; TRBD2 is the table's D call and was not checked against the DNA. TRBV21-1 is listed as a pseudogene. The CDR3 runs to 18 residues.

Many counts were recorded for this clone. The chain links TRBV28 to TRBJ2-2; D is unclear. V gave up 6 bases and J gave up 6 bases, with 17 bases separating them. This CDR3 spans 15 amino acids. From germline, CDR1 is MDHEN and CDR2 SYDVKM. CDR3 nucleotides: TGTGCCAGCAGCGTTATGGGGAATAAACCCGGGGAGCTGTTTTTT. Protein sequence: CASSVMGNKPGELFF.

This chain links TRBV30 with TRBJ1-5, with D perhaps matching TRBD1 (5 bases). The CDR3 has 15 residues. V was pared by 3 bases and J by 6 bases, with 18 bases between. Germline V lookup: CDR1 GTSNPN, CDR2 SVGIG (reference sequence). In DNA, the CDR3 is TGTGCCTGGAGCCTCCAGGGCCTGGGGGGTCAGCCCCAGCATTTT. It yields the protein CAWSLQGLGGQPQHF.

This chain joins TRBV5-6 and TRBJ2-7; 11 bases agree with TRBD2. The CDR3 sequence is 17 residues long. Germline trimming cut 1 base from V and 2 bases from J; bases unmatched to any gene: 8. Germline values: CDR1 SGHDT, CDR2 YYEEEE. This CDR3 reads CASSLPLLAGGPYEQYF. In DNA form, the CDR3 reads TGTGCCAGCAGCTTGCCTCTGTTAGCGGGAGGGCCCTACGAGCAGTACTTC.

This clone showed up many times. The chain carries TRBV7-2 and TRBJ2-7; 10 bases are a match to TRBD1. V lost 5 bases, J lost 6 bases, and 4 bases stayed unmatched. Germline CDR1 is SGHTA and CDR2 is FQGNSA. This CDR3 is built from 13 residues. CDR3 nucleotide sequence: TGTGCCAGCAGCAGGGACAGGGGCTCCGAGCAGTACTTC. Protein sequence: CASSRDRGSEQYF.

The chain has TRBV28 and TRBJ2-5; 7 bases are a match to TRBD1. The CDR3 contains 18 residues. Germline CDR1 reads MDHEN; CDR2 reads SYDVKM. V trimming: 5 bases; J trimming: 5 bases; junction bases outside the gene matches: 20. The CDR3 spells CASSTTTPNRGPWETQYF. The CDR3 DNA reads as TGTGCCAGCAGTACGACTACACCCAACAGGGGCCCGTGGGAGACCCAGTACTTC.

The rearrangement uses TRBV6-1 and TRBJ2-7; 11 nucleotides line up with TRBD2. The CDR3 runs 16 residues. V lost 0 bases, J lost 3 bases, and 4 bases stayed unmatched. Germline assignment: CDR1 MNHNS and CDR2 SASEGT. The CDR3 sequence is CASSEAPGLADYEQYF. Written as DNA, the CDR3 is TGTGCCAGCAGTGAAGCACCGGGACTAGCGGACTACGAGCAGTACTTC.

As for this clone: A much larger clone lies one base from this, so it may be a read error. V usage is TRBV2 and J usage is TRBJ2-2, with 7 bases fitting TRBD2. The V segment lost 6 bases and the J segment 3 bases; nucleotides outside the gene matches: 10. The germline V gene encodes CDR1 SNHLY and CDR2 FYNNEI. CDR3 length: 16 residues. The CDR3 here is CASSSASGADTGELFF. For the CDR3, the DNA is TGTGCCAGCAGCTCCGCTAGCGGTGCGGACACCGGGGAGCTGTTTTTT.

V gene TRBV6-1 combines with J gene TRBJ2-4; the match to TRBD2 covers 9 bases. Unmatched junction bases numbered 8, after V lost 4 bases and J lost 7 bases. Germline-derived CDR1 and CDR2 are MNHNS and SASEGT. CDR3 length: 15 amino acids. CDR3: CASSGAGGPRNIQYF. CDR3 coding DNA: TGTGCCAGCAGTGGCGCGGGAGGGCCGCGGAACATTCAGTACTTC.

The chain is built from TRBV7-2 and TRBJ2-3, with 10 bases that match TRBD2. Losses at the gene ends were 5 bases for V and 9 bases for J; bases not matched to a gene: 14. The CDR3 totals 16 residues. In germline, CDR1 is SGHTA, CDR2 FQGNSA. CDR3 DNA sequence: TGTGCCAGCAGCATCGGGACTAGCGTCTGGCTAAGCACGCAGTATTTT. As protein: CASSIGTSVWLSTQYF.

Turning to this clone: The CDR3 does not close with the conserved phenylalanine or tryptophan, likely indicating a read error. The DNA is omitted, as the CDR3 cannot be located on it reliably, and the CDR3 follows TCRdb's listing. The J gene is TRBJ2-7, the V gene TRBV27; the DNA was not used to check the table's D call, TRBD1. Per germline, CDR1 MNHEY and CDR2 SMNVEV (reference sequence). The CDR3 spans 9 amino acids, including both terminal residues. CDR3 loop: CASSPGQGG.

The rearrangement links TRBV5-1 to TRBJ2-1; D call uncertain. The ends were cut back, 4 bases at V and 2 bases at J, with 4 bases in the middle. CDR1 SGHRS and CDR2 YFSETQ come from the germline V gene. This CDR3 contains 12 residues. CDR3 in amino acids: CASSTPYNEQFF. The DNA of the CDR3 is TGCGCCAGCAGCACCCCCTACAATGAGCAGTTCTTC.

This clone was counted at least ten times. The chain is built from TRBV28 and TRBJ2-7, with D perhaps being TRBD1 or TRBD2 (5 bases each). Germline CDR1 reads MDHEN; CDR2 reads SYDVKM. The CDR3 is 13 residues long. V lost 5 bases and J lost 11, with 19 bases in between. CDR3 amino acids: CASSLSLGPEEYF. CDR3 DNA: TGTGCCAGCAGTCTCTCCCTGGGACCGGAGGAGTACTTC.

This clone was counted between two and nine times. CDR3 region: CASSGLVGFESNQPQHF. The DNA for the CDR3 is TGTGCCAGCAGTGGTCTTGTGGGCTTTGAGAGCAATCAGCCCCAGCATTTT. The chain uses TRBV28 and TRBJ1-5; no reliable D call. Germline V lookup: CDR1 MDHEN, CDR2 SYDVKM. Deletions cut 5 bases from V and 1 base from J, with 18 bases between. CDR3 length equals 17 residues. The entire variable domain, with the rest obtained from reference TRBV28 and TRBJ1-5, is as follows: DVKVTQSSRYLVKRTGEKVFLECVQDMDHENMFWYRQDPGLGLRLIYFSYDVKMKEKGDIPEGYSVSREKKERFSLILESASTNQTSMYLCASSGLVGFESNQPQHFGDGTRLSIL.

The rearrangement joins TRBV7-3 to TRBJ1-5; 9 bases line up with TRBD1. Germline V lookup: CDR1 SGHTA, CDR2 FQGTGA. With V trimmed by 5 bases and J by 5 bases, 10 bases remained unmatched. The CDR3 covers 16 residues. CDR3 in amino acids: CASSLNRDREDQPQHF. CDR3 in DNA: TGTGCCAGCAGCCTAAACCGGGACAGGGAAGATCAGCCCCAGCATTTT.

On this clone itself: The sample has other DNA sequences that encode this CDR3 too. The chain has TRBV9 and TRBJ1-4; D gene unclear. CDR1 and CDR2 from the germline V gene are SGDLS and YYNGEE. The CDR3 runs 12 residues. The V and J ends lost 1 base and 8 bases respectively, with 6 bases between them. The CDR3, as DNA: TGTGCCAGCAGCGTACAAGGCGAAAAACTGTTTTTT. Protein: CASSVQGEKLFF.

The genes are TRBV5-1 and TRBJ1-4; D ambiguous. This CDR3 spans 15 amino acids. Per germline, CDR1 SGHRS and CDR2 YFSETQ. Trimming shortened V by 0 bases and J by 1 base, and 7 bases separated the two germline ends. CDR3: CASSLVSETNEKLFF. DNA for the CDR3: TGCGCCAGCAGCTTGGTTAGTGAAACTAATGAAAAACTGTTTTTT.

The chain employs TRBV19 and TRBJ2-6; 9 positions agree with TRBD1. This CDR3 is 18 amino acids long. Germline CDR1 is LNHDA and CDR2 is SQIVND (reference sequence). Unmatched junction bases numbered 14, after V lost 7 bases and J lost 4 bases. The CDR3 coding sequence is TGTGCCAGTATTCCCGCCGGACAGGGGTTACCCGGGGCCAACGTCCTGACTTTC. It codes for CASIPAGQGLPGANVLTF.

This chain uses TRBV7-8 with TRBJ1-1, with D unresolved. V was pared by 5 bases and J by 1 base, with 11 bases between. The CDR3 contains 14 residues. Germline lookup yields CDR1 SGHVS and CDR2 FQNEAQ. Here the CDR3 reads CASSLTTPNTEAFF. The CDR3, as DNA: TGTGCCAGCAGCCTCACCACACCGAACACTGAAGCTTTCTTT.

The gene calls are TRBV6-4 and TRBJ2-7; D unresolved. The length of the CDR3 is 15 residues. From germline, CDR1 is MRHNA and CDR2 SNTAGT. The ends were cut back, 3 bases at V and 7 bases at J, with 19 bases in the middle. CDR3 nucleotide sequence: TGTGCCAGCAGTGAAAAGGAGCCTTCTCCCTTGGAGCAGTACTTC. Protein product: CASSEKEPSPLEQYF.

This clone was recorded at least ten times. Other DNA sequences of this sample code for an identical CDR3. In DNA, the CDR3 is TGTGCCAGCAGCTTATCCGCAGGGACCAATCAGCCCCAGCATTTT. Translating gives CASSLSAGTNQPQHF. The chain recombines TRBV7-2 with TRBJ1-5, with D perhaps matching TRBD1 (5 bases). CDR1 and CDR2 from the germline V gene are SGHTA and FQGNSA. V lost 2 bases, J lost 3 bases, and 11 bases lay in between. The CDR3 covers 15 residues.

This clone has more than one count but fewer than ten. V gene TRBV9 combines with J gene TRBJ2-7; no clear D. Germline values: CDR1 SGDLS, CDR2 YYNGEE. V lost 4 bases and J lost 2, with 13 bases in between. The CDR3 extends over 14 amino acids. In nucleotides, the CDR3 is TGTGCCAGCAGCCCAAAGGTGGAACCCTACGAGCAGTACTTC. Translation gives CASSPKVEPYEQYF.

The genes are TRBV28 and TRBJ2-7; D is possibly TRBD2 (6 bases). In germline, CDR1 is MDHEN, CDR2 SYDVKM. Deletions cut 4 bases from V and 2 bases from J, with 9 bases between. The CDR3 contains 13 residues. The CDR3 spells CASSSPSAYEQYF. CDR3 sequence (DNA): TGTGCCAGCAGTTCCCCTAGCGCCTACGAGCAGTACTTC.

The rearrangement joins TRBV18 to TRBJ2-5; D is ambiguous. The germline gives CDR1 KGHSH, CDR2 LQKENI. The V gene lost 1 base and the J gene lost 0 bases, with 6 bases spanning the gap. CDR3 length equals 14 residues. CDR3 in amino acids: CASSPRTHQETQYF. DNA for the CDR3: TGTGCCAGCTCACCACGGACCCACCAAGAGACCCAGTACTTC.